The next 25 T cell receptor beta chains were all read from a single sample in a study of blood T cell repertoires in COVID-19. Generated by immunoSEQ multiplex PCR, the TCRdb table keeps only in-frame clones and is missing some. The data hold 150,000 or so clones, with just under 85% observed a single time. Sequencing was performed on peripheral blood. The receptors originated from an elderly woman with acute or convalescent COVID-19.

The J gene is TRBJ1-6, the V gene TRBV6-5; D is undetermined. There are 12 residues in the CDR3. Germline CDR1 reads MNHEY; CDR2 reads SVGAGI. Trimming pared 6 bases from V and 10 bases from J, leaving 10 bases between. CDR3 nucleotide sequence: TGTGCCAGCAGAGACTCTTTGTCACCCCTCCACTTT. Protein product: CASRDSLSPLHF.

The rearrangement links TRBV9 to TRBJ1-6, with D uncertain. Germline V lookup: CDR1 SGDLS, CDR2 YYNGEE. V was cut by 2 bases and J by 9 bases, with 12 bases left in between. The CDR3 sequence is 14 residues long. DNA of the CDR3: TGTGCCAGCAGCGTTGAACCCGGCGGTTCACCCCTCCACTTT. Translation: CASSVEPGGSPLHF.

V usage is TRBV7-3 and J usage is TRBJ1-1; 8 positions agree with TRBD1. Germline-derived CDR1 and CDR2 are SGHTA and FQGTGA. The CDR3 is made up of 15 amino acids. V was pared by 6 bases and J by 0 bases, with 6 bases of the junction left unmatched. CDR3 in DNA: TGTGCCAGCAGTCGTACGACAGGGGTGAACACTGAAGCTTTCTTT. This gives the protein CASSRTTGVNTEAFF.

This sequence joins TRBV11-3 and TRBJ1-4; 7 nucleotides line up with TRBD1. Unmatched junction bases numbered 9, after V lost 2 bases and J lost 6 bases. Germline CDR1 and CDR2: SGHNT and YENEEA. This CDR3 has 16 residues. In nucleotides, the CDR3 is TGTGCCAGCAGCTTAAAAATTTGGGACAGCTATGAAAAACTGTTTTTT. As protein: CASSLKIWDSYEKLFF.

The chain joins TRBV30 to TRBJ1-1; tentative D call: TRBD1 (6 bases). This CDR3 has 12 amino acids. Trimming pared 4 bases from V and 4 bases from J, leaving 10 bases between. From germline, CDR1 is GTSNPN and CDR2 SVGIG (reference sequence). The CDR3 sequence: CAWNRVSTEAFF. The DNA of the CDR3 is TGTGCCTGGAACAGGGTTTCCACTGAAGCTTTCTTT.

The V and J genes are TRBV6-2 or TRBV6-3 and TRBJ2-5; perhaps TRBD1 as D (5 bases). Trimming took off 5 bases at V and 0 bases at J, with 22 bases between the two ends. This CDR3 is built from 18 residues. Germline V CDR1 and CDR2: MNHEY, SVGEGT. This chain's CDR3 is CASSPSQGRAPYQETQYF. The CDR3 DNA reads as TGTGCCAGCAGTCCCTCCCAGGGAAGGGCGCCGTACCAAGAGACCCAGTACTTC.

The chain uses TRBV6-2 or TRBV6-3 and TRBJ2-7; 10 bases align to TRBD1. The J segment lost 3 bases and the V segment lost 2 bases, leaving 10 bases of the junction unmatched. Germline loops: CDR1 MNHEY, CDR2 SVGEGT. The CDR3 covers 17 residues. The CDR3 DNA sequence: TGTGCCAGCAGTTACGCTACACGGGGGACAGGGGTCTACGAGCAGTACTTC. Translated, it gives CASSYATRGTGVYEQYF.

The chain combines TRBV7-2 with TRBJ2-3; 10 bases agree with TRBD2. The CDR3 is 14 amino acids. Trimming cost V 4 bases and J 7 bases; bases outside gene matches: 5. Germline loops: CDR1 SGHTA, CDR2 FQGNSA. The CDR3 is CASSYLAGAYTQYF. DNA of the CDR3: TGTGCCAGCAGCTACCTAGCGGGGGCCTATACGCAGTATTTT.

The CDR3 sequence: CASIDRGPTDTQYF. The DNA for the CDR3 is TGTGCCAGCATCGACAGGGGGCCTACAGATACGCAGTATTTT. The rearrangement uses TRBV6-5 and TRBJ2-3; TRBD1 matches at 10 bases. Losses at the gene ends were 7 bases for V and 3 bases for J; bases not matched to a gene: 4. Germline CDR1 is MNHEY and CDR2 is SVGAGI. The CDR3 length is 14 residues.

The gene calls are TRBV6-2 or TRBV6-3 and TRBJ1-1, with D maybe TRBD1 (6 bases). V lost 0 bases and J 5 bases, leaving 10 bases between the germline ends. The CDR3 sequence is 14 residues long. The germline gives CDR1 MNHEY, CDR2 SVGEGT. Here the CDR3 reads CASSYSGGRTEAFF. Here the CDR3 DNA reads TGTGCCAGCAGTTACTCCGGGGGGCGAACTGAAGCTTTCTTT.

The rearrangement joins TRBV6-1 to TRBJ1-4; D unclear. The V gene's germline CDR1 is MNHNS and CDR2 SASEGT. The CDR3 is 15 residues long. V was shortened by 1 base and J by 6 bases, with 12 bases between the two germline ends. CDR3 protein: CASSEERRIYEKLFF. For the CDR3, the DNA is TGTGCCAGCAGTGAAGAACGGAGGATTTATGAAAAACTGTTTTTT.

V and J are TRBV10-3 and TRBJ2-6; D uncertain. CDR1 is ENHRY and CDR2 is SYGVKD in the germline V gene. The CDR3 consists of 16 residues. The V and J ends lost 2 bases and 0 bases respectively, with 8 bases between them. CDR3 residues: CAISEDAISGANVLTF. DNA of the CDR3: TGTGCCATCAGTGAGGATGCGATCTCTGGGGCCAACGTCCTGACTTTC.

This chain joins TRBV5-1 and TRBJ2-5, with 12 bases identical to TRBD2. The germline V gene encodes CDR1 SGHRS and CDR2 YFSETQ. The CDR3 consists of 18 residues. The J segment lost 6 bases and the V segment lost 0 bases, leaving 12 bases of the junction unmatched. CDR3 residues: CASSLGVSSGGAGKTQYF. CDR3 nucleotides: TGCGCCAGCAGCTTGGGTGTCTCTAGCGGGGGGGCCGGGAAGACCCAGTACTTC.

J is TRBJ1-6 and V is TRBV5-1; 7 positions agree with TRBD1. Germline CDR1 SGHRS, CDR2 YFSETQ. V lost 0 bases and J lost 3; bases outside the gene matches: 9. This CDR3 has 18 amino acids. CDR3: CASSLEGQANHYNSPLHF. The CDR3 DNA sequence: TGCGCCAGCAGCTTGGAAGGACAGGCTAACCACTATAATTCACCCCTCCACTTT. The entire variable domain, with the rest obtained from reference TRBV5-1 and TRBJ1-6, is as follows: KAGVTQTPRYLIKTRGQQVTLSCSPISGHRSVSWYQQTPGQGLQFLFEYFSETQRNKGNFPGRFSGRQFSNSRSEMNVSTLELGDSALYLCASSLEGQANHYNSPLHFGNGTRLTVT.

V and J are TRBV7-3 and TRBJ2-5, with no clear D. Trimming took off 5 bases at V and 1 base at J, with 8 bases between the two ends. Germline CDR1 reads SGHTA; CDR2 reads FQGTGA. This CDR3 has 13 amino acids. The CDR3 DNA sequence: TGTGCCAGCAGCCCAAGCCTCCAAGAGACCCAGTACTTC. This codes for CASSPSLQETQYF. Full variable domain (outside the CDR3, taken from reference TRBV7-3 and TRBJ2-5): GAGVSQTPSNKVTEKGKYVELRCDPISGHTALYWYRQSLGQGPEFLIYFQGTGAADDSGLPNDRFFAVRPEGSVSTLKIQRTERGDSAVYLCASSPSLQETQYFGPGTRLLVL.

This CDR3 reads CASSELRTIGYTF. CDR3 nucleotide sequence: TGTGCCAGCAGCGAACTGAGAACTATTGGCTACACCTTC. This sequence joins TRBV7-2 and TRBJ1-2, with D uncertain. V was shortened by 5 bases and J by 7 bases, with 14 bases between the two germline ends. The germline V gene has CDR1 SGHTA and CDR2 FQGNSA. The CDR3 loop spans 13 amino acids.

The chain links TRBV7-9 to TRBJ1-2, with D maybe TRBD1 (6 bases). Trimming took 4 bases from V and 0 from J, leaving 21 bases between them. Germline V gene lookup returns CDR1 SEHNR and CDR2 FQNEAQ (reference sequence). This CDR3 has 18 residues. As DNA, the CDR3 is TGTGCCAGCAGCTCTTCTTCACGACAGGTTGTAGCTAACTATGGCTACACCTTC. It codes for CASSSSSRQVVANYGYTF.

The chain uses TRBV30 and TRBJ2-2; TRBD1 agrees at 10 bases. Germline V gene data show CDR1 as GTSNPN and CDR2 as SVGIG (reference sequence). The V and J ends lost 2 bases and 3 bases, in that order; junction bases with no gene match: 3. The CDR3 is made up of 15 amino acids. CDR3 amino acids: CAWSMDRGYTGELFF. The DNA for the CDR3 is TGTGCCTGGAGTATGGACAGGGGGTACACCGGGGAGCTGTTTTTT. The full variable domain, in which reference TRBV30 and TRBJ2-2 provide the parts outside the CDR3, is SQTIHQWPATLVQPVGSPLSLECTVEGTSNPNLYWYRQAAGRGLQLLFYSVGIGQISSEVPQNLSASRPQDRQFILSSKKLLLSDSGFYLCAWSMDRGYTGELFFGEGSRLTVL.

This chain connects TRBV9 to TRBJ1-1; D might be TRBD1 (6 bases). Germline V CDR1 and CDR2: SGDLS, YYNGEE. The length of the CDR3 is 14 residues. Trimming cost V 4 bases and J 5 bases, with 15 bases left between them. For the CDR3, the DNA is TGTGCCAGCAGCCCAGGGGTGGTCGGAACTGAAGCTTTCTTT. Translation gives CASSPGVVGTEAFF.

The chain has TRBV30 and TRBJ1-2, with D unresolved. The ends were cut back, 1 base at V and 8 bases at J, with 17 bases in the middle. Per germline, CDR1 GTSNPN and CDR2 SVGIG (reference sequence). The CDR3 extends over 14 amino acids. The CDR3 nucleotides read TGTGCCTGGAGTGCCGACCTTCCGGGCGGGGGCTACACCTTC. Translated: CAWSADLPGGGYTF.

This rearrangement joins TRBV13 to TRBJ1-1; TRBD1 aligns across 9 bases. The V and J ends lost 5 bases and 6 bases, in that order; junction bases with no gene match: 4. CDR1 and CDR2 (germline): PRHDT, FYEKMQ (reference sequence). This CDR3 region has 13 residues. CDR3 sequence: CASSRDRVAEAFF. The CDR3 coding sequence is TGTGCCAGCAGCCGGGACAGGGTCGCTGAAGCTTTCTTT.

This clone came up once. J is TRBJ1-1 and V is TRBV5-1, with D hard to call. V was shortened by 4 bases and J by 0 bases, with 10 bases between the two germline ends. Germline V lookup: CDR1 SGHRS, CDR2 YFSETQ. The CDR3 is 14 amino acids. The CDR3 coding sequence is TGCGCCAGCAGCCTAGAGTCGGTGAACACTGAAGCTTTCTTT. Translated: CASSLESVNTEAFF. Together with reference TRBV5-1 and TRBJ1-1, the CDR3 gives the full variable domain: KAGVTQTPRYLIKTRGQQVTLSCSPISGHRSVSWYQQTPGQGLQFLFEYFSETQRNKGNFPGRFSGRQFSNSRSEMNVSTLELGDSALYLCASSLESVNTEAFFGQGTRLTVV.

The chain carries TRBV21-1 and TRBJ2-7; TRBD2 was called by the table and not checked on the DNA. TRBV21-1 counts as a pseudogene. The CDR3 consists of 14 residues. The CDR3 here is CASSSHPLPYEQYF. CDR3 nucleotide sequence: TGTGCCAGCAGCAGCCACCCGCTACCCTACGAGCAGTACTTC.

The chain combines TRBV7-9 with TRBJ2-7; maybe TRBD2 (6 bases). Deletions cut 4 bases from V and 0 bases from J, with 10 bases between. Germline loops: CDR1 SEHNR, CDR2 FQNEAQ (reference sequence). The CDR3 runs 14 residues. The CDR3 reads CASSSGRSSYEQYF. The CDR3 nucleotides read TGTGCCAGCAGCTCTGGGAGGAGCTCCTACGAGCAGTACTTC.

V usage is TRBV7-2 and J usage is TRBJ2-3; D might be TRBD2 (6 bases). The germline CDR1 and CDR2 sequences are SGHTA and FQGNSA. V dropped 5 bases and J dropped 1 base, with 13 bases sitting between them. The CDR3 spans 15 residues. CDR3: CASSPRLDGTDTQYF. The CDR3 nucleotides are TGTGCCAGCAGCCCTCGACTAGACGGCACAGATACGCAGTATTTT.